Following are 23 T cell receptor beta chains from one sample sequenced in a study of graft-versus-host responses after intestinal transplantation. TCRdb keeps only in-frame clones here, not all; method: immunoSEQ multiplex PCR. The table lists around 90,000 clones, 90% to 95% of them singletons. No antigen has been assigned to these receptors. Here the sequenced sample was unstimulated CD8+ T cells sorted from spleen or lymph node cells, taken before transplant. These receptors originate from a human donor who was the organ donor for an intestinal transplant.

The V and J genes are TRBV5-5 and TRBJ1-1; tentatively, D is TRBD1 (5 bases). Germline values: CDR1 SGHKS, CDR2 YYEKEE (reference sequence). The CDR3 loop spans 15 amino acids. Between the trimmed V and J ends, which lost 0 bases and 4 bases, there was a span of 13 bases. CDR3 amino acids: CASSLVGRGGTEAFF. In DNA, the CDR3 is TGTGCCAGCAGCTTGGTGGGGCGCGGGGGCACTGAAGCTTTCTTT.

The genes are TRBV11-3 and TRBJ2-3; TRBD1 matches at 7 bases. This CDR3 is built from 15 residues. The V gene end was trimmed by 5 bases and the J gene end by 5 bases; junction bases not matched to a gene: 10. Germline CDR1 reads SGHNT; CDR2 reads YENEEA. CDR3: CASSVKTGPGDTQYF. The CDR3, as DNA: TGTGCCAGCAGCGTGAAGACAGGGCCGGGAGATACGCAGTATTTT.

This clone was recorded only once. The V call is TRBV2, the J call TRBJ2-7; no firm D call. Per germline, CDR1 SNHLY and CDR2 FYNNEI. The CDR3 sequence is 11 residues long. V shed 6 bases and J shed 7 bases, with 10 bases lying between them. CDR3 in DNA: TGTGCCAGCAGGTGGAGTGTGGAGCAGTACTTC. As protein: CASRWSVEQYF.

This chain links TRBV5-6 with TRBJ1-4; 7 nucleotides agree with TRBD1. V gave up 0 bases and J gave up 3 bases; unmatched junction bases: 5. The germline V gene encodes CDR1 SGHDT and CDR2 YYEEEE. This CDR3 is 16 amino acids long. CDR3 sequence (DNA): TGTGCCAGCAGCTTGGCGTCAGGGGGGCCTAATGAAAAACTGTTTTTT. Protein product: CASSLASGGPNEKLFF.

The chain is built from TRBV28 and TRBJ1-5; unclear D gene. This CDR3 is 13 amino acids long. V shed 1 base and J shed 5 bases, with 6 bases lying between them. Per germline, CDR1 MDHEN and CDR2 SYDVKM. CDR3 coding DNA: TGTGCCAGCAGTTTATCCCCCTATCAGCCCCAGCATTTT. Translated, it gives CASSLSPYQPQHF. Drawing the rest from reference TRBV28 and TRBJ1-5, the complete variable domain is DVKVTQSSRYLVKRTGEKVFLECVQDMDHENMFWYRQDPGLGLRLIYFSYDVKMKEKGDIPEGYSVSREKKERFSLILESASTNQTSMYLCASSLSPYQPQHFGDGTRLSIL.

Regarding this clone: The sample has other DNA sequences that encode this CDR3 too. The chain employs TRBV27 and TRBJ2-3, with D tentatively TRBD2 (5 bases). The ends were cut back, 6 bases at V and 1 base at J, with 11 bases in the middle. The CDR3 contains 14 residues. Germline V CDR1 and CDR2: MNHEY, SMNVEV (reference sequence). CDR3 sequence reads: CASSLLGGTDTQYF. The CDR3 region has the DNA TGTGCCAGCAGCCTACTAGGTGGCACAGATACGCAGTATTTT.

CDR3 in amino acids: CASSVMTGEKLFF. In DNA form, the CDR3 reads TGTGCCAGCAGCGTTATGACGGGGGAAAAACTGTTTTTT. The rearrangement links TRBV5-6 to TRBJ1-4; D ambiguous. The germline V gene encodes CDR1 SGHDT and CDR2 YYEEEE. Trimming took 4 bases from V and 8 from J, leaving 12 bases between them. The CDR3 contains 13 residues.

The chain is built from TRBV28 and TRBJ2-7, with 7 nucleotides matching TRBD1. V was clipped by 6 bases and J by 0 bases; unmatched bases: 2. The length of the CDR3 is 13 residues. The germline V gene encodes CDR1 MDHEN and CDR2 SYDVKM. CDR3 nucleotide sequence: TGTGCCAGCAGGGGGACAGACTCCTACGAGCAGTACTTC. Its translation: CASRGTDSYEQYF.

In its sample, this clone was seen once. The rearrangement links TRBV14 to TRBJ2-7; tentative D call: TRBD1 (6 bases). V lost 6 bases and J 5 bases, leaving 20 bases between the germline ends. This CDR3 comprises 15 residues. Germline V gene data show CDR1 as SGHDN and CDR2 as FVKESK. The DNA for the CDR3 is TGTGCCAGCAGTGAATGGGGGACATTCCAGGACGAGCAGTACTTC. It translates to CASSEWGTFQDEQYF.

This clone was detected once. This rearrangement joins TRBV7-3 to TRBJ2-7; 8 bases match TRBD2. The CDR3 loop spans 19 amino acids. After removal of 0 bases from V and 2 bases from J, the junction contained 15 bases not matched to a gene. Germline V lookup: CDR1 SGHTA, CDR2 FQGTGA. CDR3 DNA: TGTGCCAGCAGCTTAACGCGGGGGTTAGCGGGGCGTAAAACCTACGAGCAGTACTTC. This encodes CASSLTRGLAGRKTYEQYF.

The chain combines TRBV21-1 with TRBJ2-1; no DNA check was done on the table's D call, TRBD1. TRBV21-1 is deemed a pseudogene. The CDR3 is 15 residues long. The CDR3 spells CASSTTGGFVDEQFF. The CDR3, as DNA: TGTGCCAGCAGCACCACAGGGGGGTTTGTCGATGAGCAGTTCTTC.

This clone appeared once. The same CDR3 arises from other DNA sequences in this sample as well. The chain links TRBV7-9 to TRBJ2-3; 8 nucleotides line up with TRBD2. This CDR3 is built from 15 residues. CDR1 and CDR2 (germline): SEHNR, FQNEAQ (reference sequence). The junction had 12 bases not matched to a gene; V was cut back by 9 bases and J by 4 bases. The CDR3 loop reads CASSNVGLDPDTQYF. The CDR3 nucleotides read TGTGCCAGTAGCAATGTGGGACTAGACCCAGATACGCAGTATTTT.

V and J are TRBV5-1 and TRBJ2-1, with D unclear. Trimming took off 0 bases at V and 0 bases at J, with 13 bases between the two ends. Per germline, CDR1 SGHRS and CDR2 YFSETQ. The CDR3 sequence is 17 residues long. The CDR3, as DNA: TGCGCCAGCAGCTTGGGCCAACGCGAGAGCTCCTACAATGAGCAGTTCTTC. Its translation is CASSLGQRESSYNEQFF. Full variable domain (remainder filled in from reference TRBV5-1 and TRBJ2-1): KAGVTQTPRYLIKTRGQQVTLSCSPISGHRSVSWYQQTPGQGLQFLFEYFSETQRNKGNFPGRFSGRQFSNSRSEMNVSTLELGDSALYLCASSLGQRESSYNEQFFGPGTRLTVL.

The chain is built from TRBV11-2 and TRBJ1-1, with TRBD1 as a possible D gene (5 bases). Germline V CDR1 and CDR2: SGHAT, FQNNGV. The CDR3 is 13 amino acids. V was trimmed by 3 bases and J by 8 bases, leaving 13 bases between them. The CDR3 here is CASSFGQGTEAFF. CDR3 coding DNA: TGTGCCAGCAGCTTCGGCCAGGGTACCGAAGCTTTCTTT.

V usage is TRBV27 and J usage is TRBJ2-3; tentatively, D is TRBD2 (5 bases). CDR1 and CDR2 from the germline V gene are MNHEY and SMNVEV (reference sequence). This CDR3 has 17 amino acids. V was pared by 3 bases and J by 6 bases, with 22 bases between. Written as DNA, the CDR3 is TGTGCCAGCAGTTTGACCTGGACCCAGGAATCGGGGGATACGCAGTATTTT. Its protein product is CASSLTWTQESGDTQYF.

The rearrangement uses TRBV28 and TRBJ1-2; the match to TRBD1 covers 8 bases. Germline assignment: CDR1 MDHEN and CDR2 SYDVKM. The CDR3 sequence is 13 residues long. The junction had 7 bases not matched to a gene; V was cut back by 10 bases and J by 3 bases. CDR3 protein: CATTDRVYYGYTF. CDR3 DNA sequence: TGTGCCACCACGGACAGGGTTTACTATGGCTACACCTTC.

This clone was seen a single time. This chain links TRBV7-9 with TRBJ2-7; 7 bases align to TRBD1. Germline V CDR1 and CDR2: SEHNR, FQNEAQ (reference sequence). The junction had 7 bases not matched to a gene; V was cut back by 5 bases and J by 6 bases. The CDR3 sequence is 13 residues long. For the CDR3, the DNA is TGTGCCAGCAGCCCACCGACAGGGATCGAGCAGTACTTC. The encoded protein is CASSPPTGIEQYF.

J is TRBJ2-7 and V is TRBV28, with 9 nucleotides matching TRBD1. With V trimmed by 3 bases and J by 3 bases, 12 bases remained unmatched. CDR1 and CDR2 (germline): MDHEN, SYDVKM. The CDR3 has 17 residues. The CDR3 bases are TGTGCCAGCAGTTTCCCCAGGGACAGGGCTGGAAGCTACGAGCAGTACTTC. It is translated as CASSFPRDRAGSYEQYF.

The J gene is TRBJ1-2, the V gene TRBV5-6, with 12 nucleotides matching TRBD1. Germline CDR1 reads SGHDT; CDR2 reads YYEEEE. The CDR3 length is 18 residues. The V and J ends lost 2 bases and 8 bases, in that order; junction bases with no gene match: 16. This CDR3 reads CASSLLPGQGAVGRGYTF. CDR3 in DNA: TGTGCCAGCAGCTTACTCCCGGGACAGGGGGCTGTCGGAAGAGGCTACACCTTC.

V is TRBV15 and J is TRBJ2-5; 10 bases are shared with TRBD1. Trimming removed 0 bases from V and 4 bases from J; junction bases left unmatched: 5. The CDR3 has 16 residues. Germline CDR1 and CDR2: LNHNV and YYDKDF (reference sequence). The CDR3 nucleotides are TGTGCCACCAGCAGAGATGACAGGGGGCTGCGAGAGACCCAGTACTTC. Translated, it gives CATSRDDRGLRETQYF.

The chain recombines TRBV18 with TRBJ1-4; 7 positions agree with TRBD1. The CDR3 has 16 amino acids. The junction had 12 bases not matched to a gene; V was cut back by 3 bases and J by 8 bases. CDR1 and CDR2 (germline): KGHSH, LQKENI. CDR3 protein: CASSPTPGQFLEKLFF. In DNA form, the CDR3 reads TGTGCCAGCTCACCCACTCCGGGACAGTTTCTCGAAAAACTGTTTTTT.

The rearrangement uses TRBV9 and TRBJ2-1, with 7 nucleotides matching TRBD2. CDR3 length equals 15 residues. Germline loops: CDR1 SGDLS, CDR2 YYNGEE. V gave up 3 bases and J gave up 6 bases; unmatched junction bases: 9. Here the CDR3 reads CASSASGTDPNEQFF. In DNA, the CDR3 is TGTGCCAGCAGCGCGAGCGGGACCGACCCCAATGAGCAGTTCTTC. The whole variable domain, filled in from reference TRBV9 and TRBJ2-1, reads DSGVTQTPKHLITATGQRVTLRCSPRSGDLSVYWYQQSLDQGLQFLIQYYNGEERAKGNILERFSAQQFPDLHSELNLSSLELGDSALYFCASSASGTDPNEQFFGPGTRLTVL.

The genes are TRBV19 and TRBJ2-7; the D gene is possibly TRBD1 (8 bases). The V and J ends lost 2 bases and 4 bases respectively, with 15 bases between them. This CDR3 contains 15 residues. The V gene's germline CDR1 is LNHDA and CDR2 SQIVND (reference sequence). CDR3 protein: CASSISGGTGYEQYF. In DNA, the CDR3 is TGTGCCAGTAGTATATCCGGGGGGACAGGTTACGAGCAGTACTTC.